This T cell receptor (beta chain) was profiled in a study of beta chain features in type 1 diabetes. Study-level points and caveats: Compared to healthy donors, patients appeared to have naive, central memory and Treg TCRB repertoires that were more alike. Within each of all four CD4+ subsets, Type 1 diabetes patients had TCRB CDR3s that were moderately but significantly shorter.

V trimming: 5 bases; J trimming: 5 bases; junction bases outside the gene matches: 9. The CDR3 covers 15 residues. Germline values: CDR1 SGHTA, CDR2 FQGNSA. Of the isolated RNA, all was reverse transcribed, and so the sequenced material was expressed TCRB transcripts. Repertoires were generated with immunoSEQ multiplex PCR, while TCRdb's copy carries only in-frame clones and drops some. This sample has more than 550,000 clones, with 11% to 15% found just once. In regard to this clone: Its antigen is unknown.

Sequenced input: naive CD4+ T cells from blood. The TCR comes from a man aged 18 to 35 with type 1 diabetes. The chain employs TRBV7-2 and TRBJ2-3; the match to TRBD2 covers 8 bases. Here the CDR3 DNA reads TGTGCCAGCAGCCGGAGCGGGAGCGTAGAAGATACGCAGTATTTT. It is translated as CASSRSGSVEDTQYF.